This T cell receptor beta chain derives from a study of graft-versus-host responses after intestinal transplantation. Note on this clone: Antigen: not known.

TCRdb's copy holds only in-frame clones and misses some; the assay was immunoSEQ multiplex PCR. The sample yields tens of thousands of clones, around 91% seen once. Unmatched junction bases numbered 7, after V lost 3 bases and J lost 5 bases. Germline V gene data show CDR1 as LGHNA and CDR2 as YSLEER. The CDR3 has 16 residues. The sample was unstimulated CD8+ T cells sorted from spleen or lymph node cells, taken before transplant. The rearrangement joins TRBV4-3 to TRBJ2-5; 12 bases are a match to TRBD2. The receptor's source is a human donor who was the organ donor for an intestinal transplant. CDR3 residues: CASSHFYGTSGETQYF. The CDR3 DNA reads as TGCGCCAGCAGCCACTTCTACGGGACTAGCGGGGAGACCCAGTACTTC.